Listed below are T cell receptor beta chains from one sample, sequenced in a study of T cells after yellow fever vaccination. TCRdb analysed the 5' RACE reads with MiXCR anew, one entry per CDR3 protein. The sample has roughly 63,000 distinct CDR3 sequences; about 7.8% are singletons. Sequencing used CD8+ T cells sorted from PBMCs, obtained 15 days after the yellow fever booster vaccination. Receptors were obtained from a man aged 25 to 45 who received the YFV17D yellow fever vaccine. CDR3s include the opening cysteine and the closing phenylalanine or tryptophan.

CDR3aa: CASSHHRVLNGEQFF
j_gene: TRBJ2-1
v_gene: TRBV4-3

CDR3aa: CASQAGGVTGELFF
j_gene: TRBJ2-2
v_gene: TRBV10-1

CDR3aa: CASSTGTTASYEQYF
j_gene: TRBJ2-7
v_gene: TRBV19

CDR3aa: CASSLVAGQAGTETQYF
j_gene: TRBJ2-5
v_gene: TRBV28

CDR3aa: CASSPGLEETQYF
j_gene: TRBJ2-5
v_gene: TRBV7-9

CDR3aa: CASSLLGLAGGPGDTQYF
j_gene: TRBJ2-3
v_gene: TRBV18

CDR3aa: CSASWTGGMNTEAFF
j_gene: TRBJ1-1
v_gene: TRBV20-1

CDR3aa: CAWGIRRASYGYTF
j_gene: TRBJ1-2
v_gene: TRBV30

CDR3aa: CASSEGGMPYEQYF
j_gene: TRBJ2-7
v_gene: TRBV6-1

CDR3aa: CASSQLRERDYEQYF
j_gene: TRBJ2-7
v_gene: TRBV4-3

CDR3aa: CASSLMDYKETQYF
j_gene: TRBJ2-5
v_gene: TRBV5-1

CDR3aa: CASSYLEGLEQYF
j_gene: TRBJ2-7
v_gene: TRBV6-5

CDR3aa: CASSYLTEAFF
j_gene: TRBJ1-1
v_gene: TRBV6-2/TRBV6-3

CDR3aa: CASYNGSSYNEQFF
j_gene: TRBJ2-1
v_gene: TRBV25-1

CDR3aa: CASSPWGSGASGANVLTF
j_gene: TRBJ2-6
v_gene: TRBV11-2

CDR3aa: CASSYSAGDTDTQYF
j_gene: TRBJ2-3
v_gene: TRBV6-5

CDR3aa: CASKEGGGTGELFF
j_gene: TRBJ2-2
v_gene: TRBV9

CDR3aa: CASSGETGVAEQYF
j_gene: TRBJ2-7
v_gene: TRBV10-2

CDR3aa: CASPPGREASYEQYF
j_gene: TRBJ2-7
v_gene: TRBV13

CDR3aa: CSVRALEQFF
j_gene: TRBJ2-1
v_gene: TRBV29-1

CDR3aa: CASTEDERSSYNEQFF
j_gene: TRBJ2-1
v_gene: TRBV6-4

CDR3aa: CASSLADSYEQYF
j_gene: TRBJ2-7
v_gene: TRBV7-2

CDR3aa: CASSYEEVRTGSYEQYF
j_gene: TRBJ2-7
v_gene: TRBV6-2/TRBV6-3

CDR3aa: CASSYDTAYEQYF
j_gene: TRBJ2-7
v_gene: TRBV6-5

CDR3aa: CASSQGQGFGQFF
j_gene: TRBJ2-1
v_gene: TRBV4-3

CDR3aa: CAAGTENTGELFF
j_gene: TRBJ2-2
v_gene: TRBV7-9

CDR3aa: CASGRGNPEQYF
j_gene: TRBJ2-7
v_gene: TRBV7-9

CDR3aa: CSANPGVGIHVEQFF
j_gene: TRBJ2-1
v_gene: TRBV20-1

CDR3aa: CASAIPSGTGQYF
j_gene: TRBJ2-7
v_gene: TRBV7-9

CDR3aa: CSALKGVNEQFF
j_gene: TRBJ2-1
v_gene: TRBV20-1

CDR3aa: CSARVASGSDNEQFF
j_gene: TRBJ2-1
v_gene: TRBV20-1

CDR3aa: CASSLLAGLDEQFF
j_gene: TRBJ2-1
v_gene: TRBV11-2

CDR3aa: CASSFWPSGAPNTQYF
j_gene: TRBJ2-3
v_gene: TRBV12-3/TRBV12-4

CDR3aa: CASSTHTGELFF
j_gene: TRBJ2-2
v_gene: TRBV27

CDR3aa: CASSLSQDYEQYF
j_gene: TRBJ2-7
v_gene: TRBV12-3/TRBV12-4

CDR3aa: CSVDRAGAEAFF
j_gene: TRBJ1-1
v_gene: TRBV29-1

CDR3aa: CASSFRPGETQYF
j_gene: TRBJ2-5
v_gene: TRBV5-1

CDR3aa: CASSQGGRQAFF
j_gene: TRBJ1-1
v_gene: TRBV4-3

CDR3aa: CSAPTGYEQYF
j_gene: TRBJ2-7
v_gene: TRBV20-1

CDR3aa: CASSPPPEETQYF
j_gene: TRBJ2-5
v_gene: TRBV28

CDR3aa: CSARDGKNTGELFF
j_gene: TRBJ2-2
v_gene: TRBV20-1

CDR3aa: CASSPGTSGALSSYEQYF
j_gene: TRBJ2-7
v_gene: TRBV11-1

CDR3aa: CASSVGGRQGTKSTDTQYF
j_gene: TRBJ2-3
v_gene: TRBV2

CDR3aa: CASTPGLAGVGEQFF
j_gene: TRBJ2-1
v_gene: TRBV12-3/TRBV12-4

CDR3aa: CASSGTSEQETQYF
j_gene: TRBJ2-5
v_gene: TRBV11-2

CDR3aa: CSVNKGGFGLAGAKDEQYF
j_gene: TRBJ2-7
v_gene: TRBV29-1

CDR3aa: CASSEGGTPFF
j_gene: TRBJ2-1
v_gene: TRBV11-2

CDR3aa: CATSRDKGGGPVDEQYF
j_gene: TRBJ2-7
v_gene: TRBV15

CDR3aa: CASSLDPTSGRTYNEQFF
j_gene: TRBJ2-1
v_gene: TRBV7-8

CDR3aa: CASSSSETGHQPQHF
j_gene: TRBJ1-5
v_gene: TRBV5-6

CDR3aa: CATSALAGALYEQYF
j_gene: TRBJ2-7
v_gene: TRBV15